The sequence of this T cell receptor beta chain was determined in a study of T cells in tumors and immune-related adverse events. The protocol was immunoSEQ multiplex PCR, while the TCRdb copy is restricted to in-frame clones and leaves out a portion. The sample lists about 11,000 clones, 85% to 95% seen once, with more than 1.4% in the top ten. The CDR3 extends over 17 amino acids. J was trimmed by 2 bases and V by 3 bases; bases with no gene match: 5. Germline CDR1 is PRHDT and CDR2 is FYEKMQ (reference sequence). Sequenced material: lymph node tissue, taken from a patient treated with anti-PD-1 therapy. This clonotype was sampled from a female donor with metastatic renal cell carcinoma. The V and J genes are TRBV13 and TRBJ2-3; 13 bases agree with TRBD2. In DNA, the CDR3 is TGTGCCAGCAGCTTTACGGGACTAGCGGGGACCACAGATACGCAGTATTTT. It encodes CASSFTGLAGTTDTQYF.